The source of this T cell receptor (beta chain) is a study of blood T cell repertoires in COVID-19. For the study at large: The United States, Italy and Spain provided the acute and convalescent COVID-19 samples.

Per the authors' pipeline: Amplification of reference gene primers provided the estimated nucleated cell counts. Assay: immunoSEQ multiplex PCR; the TCRdb copy retains only in-frame clones and omits some. V, J and clone size are those of that table, while D and trimming were read from the DNA. The sample includes about 210,000 clones, 88% seen only once; the top ten take more than 1.5%. Looked up from germline, CDR1 is SGHTA and CDR2 is FQGNSA. The CDR3 is made up of 14 amino acids. V gave up 4 bases and J gave up 7 bases; unmatched junction bases: 6. The chain couples TRBV7-2 to TRBJ2-1; the match to TRBD1 covers 8 bases. The source material was peripheral blood. The clonotype was recovered from a man in his 70s with acute or convalescent COVID-19. Written as DNA, the CDR3 is TGTGCCAGCAGCTCGGGACAGGCGGCTAATGAGCAGTTCTTC. Protein sequence: CASSSGQAANEQFF.